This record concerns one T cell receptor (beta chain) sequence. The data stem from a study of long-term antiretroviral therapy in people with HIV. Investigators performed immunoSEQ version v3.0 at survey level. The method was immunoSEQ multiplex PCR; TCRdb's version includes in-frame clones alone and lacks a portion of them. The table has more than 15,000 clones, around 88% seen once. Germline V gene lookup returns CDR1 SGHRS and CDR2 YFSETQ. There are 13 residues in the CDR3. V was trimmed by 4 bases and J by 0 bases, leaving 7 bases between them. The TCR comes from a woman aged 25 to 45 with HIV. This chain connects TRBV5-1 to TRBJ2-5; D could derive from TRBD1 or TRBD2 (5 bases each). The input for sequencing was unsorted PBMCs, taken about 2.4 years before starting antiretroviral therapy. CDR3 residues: CASSRGHQETQYF. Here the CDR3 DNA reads TGCGCCAGCAGCCGGGGACACCAAGAGACCCAGTACTTC. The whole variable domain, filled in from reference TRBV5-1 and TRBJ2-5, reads KAGVTQTPRYLIKTRGQQVTLSCSPISGHRSVSWYQQTPGQGLQFLFEYFSETQRNKGNFPGRFSGRQFSNSRSEMNVSTLELGDSALYLCASSRGHQETQYFGPGTRLLVL.